This TCR beta chain is from a study of cytomegalovirus exposure and HLA in healthy donors. Findings of the study overall: When a later analysis compared HLA-associated TCR beta chains with equally common others, the HLA-associated chains turned out to be more clonally expanded and to have lower generation probabilities. Rarity held for most TCR sequences, but there were some public TCRs that occurred in many donors. A later look showed TCR association rates differing by HLA locus, highest for DRB1 and lowest for HLA-C.

For this clone: Its antigen is currently unknown.

V was cut by 2 bases and J by 4 bases, with 13 bases left in between. Germline V gives CDR1 SGHDT, CDR2 YYEEEE. The CDR3 contains 15 residues. The PCR had 60 Vbeta and 13 Jbeta primers. Sequencing was performed with immunoSEQ multiplex PCR; in TCRdb, only in-frame clones are kept and a portion is missing. The data contain some 190,000 clones, 60% to 85% of them singletons. This sequence was found in a woman between 18 and 29 years old in good health and CMV-seronegative. Input material: PBMCs. J is TRBJ2-1 and V is TRBV5-6; TRBD1 is a possible D gene (6 bases). The CDR3 DNA reads as TGTGCCAGCAGCTTCCCAGGACAGACTTACAATGAGCAGTTCTTC. This gives the protein CASSFPGQTYNEQFF.